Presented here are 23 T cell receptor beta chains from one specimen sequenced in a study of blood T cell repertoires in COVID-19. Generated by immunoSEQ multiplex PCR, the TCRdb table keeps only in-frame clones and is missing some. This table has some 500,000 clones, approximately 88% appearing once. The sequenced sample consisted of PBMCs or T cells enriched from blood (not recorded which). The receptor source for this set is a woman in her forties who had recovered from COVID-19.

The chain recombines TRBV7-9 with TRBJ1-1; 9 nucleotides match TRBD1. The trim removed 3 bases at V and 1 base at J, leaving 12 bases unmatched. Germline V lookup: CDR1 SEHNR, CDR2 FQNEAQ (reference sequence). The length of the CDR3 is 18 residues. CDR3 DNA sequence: TGTGCCAGCAGCTTTTCCACCGGGACAGGGCATGGGAACACTGAAGCTTTCTTT. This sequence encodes CASSFSTGTGHGNTEAFF.

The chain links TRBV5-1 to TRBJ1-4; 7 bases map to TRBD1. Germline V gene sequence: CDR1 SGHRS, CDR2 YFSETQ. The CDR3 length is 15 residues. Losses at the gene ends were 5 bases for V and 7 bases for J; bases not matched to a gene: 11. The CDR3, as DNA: TGCGCCAGCAGAGGAAAAGGGGGCTTGGGTGAAAAACTGTTTTTT. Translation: CASRGKGGLGEKLFF.

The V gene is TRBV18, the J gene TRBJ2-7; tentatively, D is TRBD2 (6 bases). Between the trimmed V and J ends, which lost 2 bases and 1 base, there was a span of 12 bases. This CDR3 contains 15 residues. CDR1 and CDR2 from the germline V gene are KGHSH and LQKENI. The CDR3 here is CASSPFSGRSYEQYF. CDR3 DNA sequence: TGTGCCAGCTCACCATTCTCGGGGAGGTCCTACGAGCAGTACTTC. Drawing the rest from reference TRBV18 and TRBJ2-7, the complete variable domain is NAGVMQNPRHLVRRRGQEARLRCSPMKGHSHVYWYRQLPEEGLKFMVYLQKENIIDESGMPKERFSAEFPKEGPSILRIQQVVRGDSAAYFCASSPFSGRSYEQYFGPGTRLTVT.

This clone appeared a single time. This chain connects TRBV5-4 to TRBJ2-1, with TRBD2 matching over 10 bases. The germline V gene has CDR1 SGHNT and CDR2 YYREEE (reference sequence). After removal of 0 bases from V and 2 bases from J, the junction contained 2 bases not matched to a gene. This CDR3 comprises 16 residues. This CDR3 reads CASSLGGLAPYNEQFF. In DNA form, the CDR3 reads TGTGCCAGCAGCTTGGGGGGACTAGCGCCCTACAATGAGCAGTTCTTC.

CDR3 protein: CASSWGLEVYEQFF. CDR3 bases: TGTGCCAGCAGTTGGGGGCTGGAGGTTTATGAGCAGTTCTTC. The chain links TRBV2 to TRBJ2-1, with a weak D call TRBD1 (6 bases). Trimming removed 5 bases from V and 8 bases from J, with 16 bases in between. The CDR3 is 14 amino acids. The germline gives CDR1 SNHLY, CDR2 FYNNEI.

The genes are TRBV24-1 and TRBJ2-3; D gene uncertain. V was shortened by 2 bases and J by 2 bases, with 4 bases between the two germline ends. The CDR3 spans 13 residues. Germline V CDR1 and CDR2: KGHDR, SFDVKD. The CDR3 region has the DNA TGTGCCACCAGTGATTCCTACACAGATACGCAGTATTTT. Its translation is CATSDSYTDTQYF.

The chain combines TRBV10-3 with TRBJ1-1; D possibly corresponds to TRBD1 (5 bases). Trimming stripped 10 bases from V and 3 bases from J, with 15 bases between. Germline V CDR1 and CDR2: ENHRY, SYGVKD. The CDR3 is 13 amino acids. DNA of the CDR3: TGTGCCACCCGTATGGGAGGGGACACTGAAGCTTTCTTT. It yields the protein CATRMGGDTEAFF.

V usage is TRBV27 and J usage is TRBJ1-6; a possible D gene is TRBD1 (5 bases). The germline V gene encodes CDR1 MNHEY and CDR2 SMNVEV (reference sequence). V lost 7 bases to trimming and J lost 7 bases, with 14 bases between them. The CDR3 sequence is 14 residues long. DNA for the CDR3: TGTGCCAGCACCGGGAGGGGAGAAAATTCACCCCTCCACTTT. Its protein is CASTGRGENSPLHF.

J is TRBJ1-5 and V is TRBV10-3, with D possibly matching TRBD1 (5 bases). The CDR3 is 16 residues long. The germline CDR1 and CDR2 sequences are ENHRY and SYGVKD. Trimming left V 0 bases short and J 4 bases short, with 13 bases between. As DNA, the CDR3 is TGTGCCATCAGTGAGTCGTGGCAGGGATCAAATCAGCCCCAGCATTTT. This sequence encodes CAISESWQGSNQPQHF.

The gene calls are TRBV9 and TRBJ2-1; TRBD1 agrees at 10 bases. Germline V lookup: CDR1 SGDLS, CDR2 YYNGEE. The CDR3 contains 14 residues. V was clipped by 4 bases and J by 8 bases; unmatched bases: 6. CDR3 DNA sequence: TGTGCCAGCAGCCTCGGACAGGGGGTCTATGAGCAGTTCTTC. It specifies CASSLGQGVYEQFF.

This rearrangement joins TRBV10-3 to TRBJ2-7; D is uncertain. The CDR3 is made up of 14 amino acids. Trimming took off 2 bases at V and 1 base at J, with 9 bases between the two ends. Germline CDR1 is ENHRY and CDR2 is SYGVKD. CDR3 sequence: CAISEETSSYEQYF. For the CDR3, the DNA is TGTGCCATCAGTGAGGAGACTTCTTCCTACGAGCAGTACTTC.

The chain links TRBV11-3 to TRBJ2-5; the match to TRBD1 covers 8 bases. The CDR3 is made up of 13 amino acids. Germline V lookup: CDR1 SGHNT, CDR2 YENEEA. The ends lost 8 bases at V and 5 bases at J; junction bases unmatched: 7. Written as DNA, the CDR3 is TGTGCCAGCCAGGACAGGGAAGCGGAGACCCAGTACTTC. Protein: CASQDREAETQYF.

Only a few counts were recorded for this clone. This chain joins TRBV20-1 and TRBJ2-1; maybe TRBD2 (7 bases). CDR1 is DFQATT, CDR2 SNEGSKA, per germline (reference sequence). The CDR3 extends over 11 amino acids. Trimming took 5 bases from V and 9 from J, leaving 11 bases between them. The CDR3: CSAWGGAEQFF. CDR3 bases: TGCAGTGCTTGGGGGGGCGCTGAGCAGTTCTTC.

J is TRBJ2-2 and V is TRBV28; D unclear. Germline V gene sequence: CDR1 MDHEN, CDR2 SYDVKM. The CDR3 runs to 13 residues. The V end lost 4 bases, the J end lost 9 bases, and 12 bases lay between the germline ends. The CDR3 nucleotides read TGTGCCAGCAGTTACACCCCCTCCCGGGAGCTGTTTTTT. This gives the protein CASSYTPSRELFF.

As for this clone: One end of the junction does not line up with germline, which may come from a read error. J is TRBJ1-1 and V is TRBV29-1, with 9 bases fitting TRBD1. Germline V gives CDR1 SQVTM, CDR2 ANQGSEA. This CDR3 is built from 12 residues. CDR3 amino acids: CSGNRGPAETFF. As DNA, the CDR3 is TGCAGCGGCAACAGGGGGCCCGCTGAAACTTTCTTT.

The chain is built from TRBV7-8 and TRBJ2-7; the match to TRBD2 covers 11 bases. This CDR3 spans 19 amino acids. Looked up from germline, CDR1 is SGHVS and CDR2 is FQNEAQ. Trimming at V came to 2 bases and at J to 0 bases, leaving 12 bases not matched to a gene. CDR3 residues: CASSLPRRATSGSSYEQYF. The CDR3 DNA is TGTGCCAGCAGCTTACCCCGGAGGGCCACTAGCGGGAGCTCCTACGAGCAGTACTTC.

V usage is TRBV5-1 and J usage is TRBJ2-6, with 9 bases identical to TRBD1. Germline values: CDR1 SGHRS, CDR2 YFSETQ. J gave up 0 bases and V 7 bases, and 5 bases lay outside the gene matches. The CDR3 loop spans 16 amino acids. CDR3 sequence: CASRTGASSGANVLTF. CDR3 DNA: TGCGCCAGCCGGACAGGGGCCTCCTCTGGGGCCAACGTCCTGACTTTC.

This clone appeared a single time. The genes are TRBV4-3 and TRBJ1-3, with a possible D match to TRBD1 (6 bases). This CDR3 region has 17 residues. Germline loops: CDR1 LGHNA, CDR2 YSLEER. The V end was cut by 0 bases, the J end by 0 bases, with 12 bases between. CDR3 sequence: CASSQEPGHFSGNTIYF. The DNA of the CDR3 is TGCGCCAGCAGCCAAGAACCGGGACACTTCTCTGGAAACACCATATATTTT.

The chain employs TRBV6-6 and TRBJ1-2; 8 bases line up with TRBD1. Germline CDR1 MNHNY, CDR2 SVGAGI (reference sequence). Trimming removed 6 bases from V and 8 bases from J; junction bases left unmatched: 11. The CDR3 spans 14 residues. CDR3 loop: CASRRQGNRGGYTF. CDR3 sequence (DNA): TGTGCCAGCAGGAGACAGGGGAACCGTGGAGGCTACACCTTC.

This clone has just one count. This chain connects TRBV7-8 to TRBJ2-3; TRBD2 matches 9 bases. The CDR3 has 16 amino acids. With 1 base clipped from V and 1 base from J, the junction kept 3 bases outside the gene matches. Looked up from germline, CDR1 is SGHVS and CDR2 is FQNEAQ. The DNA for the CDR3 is TGTGCCAGCAGCTTAGGGGCGGGAGGGCGCACAGATACGCAGTATTTT. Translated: CASSLGAGGRTDTQYF. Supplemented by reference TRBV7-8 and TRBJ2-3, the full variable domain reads GAGVSQSPRYKVAKRGQDVALRCDPISGHVSLFWYQQALGQGPEFLTYFQNEAQLDKSGLPSDRFFAERPEGSVSTLKIQRTQQEDSAVYLCASSLGAGGRTDTQYFGPGTRLTVL.

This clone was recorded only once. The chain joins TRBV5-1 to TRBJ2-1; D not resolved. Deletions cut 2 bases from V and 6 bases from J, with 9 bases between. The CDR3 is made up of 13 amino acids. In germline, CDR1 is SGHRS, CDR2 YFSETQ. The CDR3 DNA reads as TGCGCCAGCAGCTTTTTAGACTTCAATGAGCAGTTCTTC. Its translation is CASSFLDFNEQFF. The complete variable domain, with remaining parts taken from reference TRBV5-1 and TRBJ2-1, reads KAGVTQTPRYLIKTRGQQVTLSCSPISGHRSVSWYQQTPGQGLQFLFEYFSETQRNKGNFPGRFSGRQFSNSRSEMNVSTLELGDSALYLCASSFLDFNEQFFGPGTRLTVL.

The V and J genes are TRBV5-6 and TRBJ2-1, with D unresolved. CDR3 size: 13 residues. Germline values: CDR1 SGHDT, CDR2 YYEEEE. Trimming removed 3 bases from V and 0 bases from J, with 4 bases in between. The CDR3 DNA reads TGTGCCAGCAGCTCTCGCTCCTACAATGAGCAGTTCTTC. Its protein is CASSSRSYNEQFF.

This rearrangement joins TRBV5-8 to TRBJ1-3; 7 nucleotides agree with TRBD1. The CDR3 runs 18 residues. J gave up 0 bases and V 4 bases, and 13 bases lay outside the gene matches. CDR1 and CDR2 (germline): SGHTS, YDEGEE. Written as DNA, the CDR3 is TGTGCCAGCAGCCTCTGGGGGACAGACAAAACCTCTGGAAACACCATATATTTT. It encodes CASSLWGTDKTSGNTIYF.